Sequencing of this TCR beta chain was carried out in a study of T cell responses to AZD1222 COVID-19 vaccine. Study-level points and caveats: Reports say nearly half of spike-specific TCRs go after unmutated variant regions. Most donors were white British, females outnumbered males, and clonal diversity was possibly underestimated. Every sample of the repertoires postdated the peak T cell response. Only six individuals given AZD1222 were seropositive at baseline.

For this clone: What it recognizes is unknown.

The V gene lost 1 base and the J gene lost 7 bases, with 16 bases spanning the gap. This CDR3 has 15 residues. Germline lookup yields CDR1 SGHTA and CDR2 FQGNSA. The repertoire was sequenced with immunoSEQ multiplex PCR; TCRdb's copy has only in-frame clones and lacks some. The data show 120,000 to 150,000 clones, 90% to 95% seen once. The chain employs TRBV7-2 and TRBJ1-2, with unresolved D. The receptor was isolated from an adult in good health. This specimen consisted of peripheral blood, obtained on day 0 of MenACWY control vaccination. CDR3 protein: CASSLVFPNVGGYTF. The CDR3 DNA sequence: TGTGCCAGCAGCTTAGTTTTCCCTAACGTCGGTGGCTACACCTTC.